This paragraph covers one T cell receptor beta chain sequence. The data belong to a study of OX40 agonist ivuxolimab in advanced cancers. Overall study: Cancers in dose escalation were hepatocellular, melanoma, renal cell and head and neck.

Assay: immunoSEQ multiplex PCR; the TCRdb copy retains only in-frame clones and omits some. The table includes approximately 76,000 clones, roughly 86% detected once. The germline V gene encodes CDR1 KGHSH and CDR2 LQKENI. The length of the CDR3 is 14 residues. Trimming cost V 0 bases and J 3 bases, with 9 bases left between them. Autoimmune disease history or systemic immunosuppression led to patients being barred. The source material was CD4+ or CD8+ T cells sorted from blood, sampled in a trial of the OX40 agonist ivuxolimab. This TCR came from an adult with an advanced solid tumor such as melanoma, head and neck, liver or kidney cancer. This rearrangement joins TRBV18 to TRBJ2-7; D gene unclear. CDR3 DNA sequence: TGTGCCAGCTCACCACCCGACAATTACTACGAGCAGTACTTC. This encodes CASSPPDNYYEQYF.